Below, 13 T cell receptor beta chains from the same sample are listed, as sequenced in a study of Graves' ophthalmopathy and Graves' hyperthyroidism. From RNA, the CDR3 regions of TCR beta chains were amplified and sequenced. In the first round, RT-PCR was carried out with HTBI primers, and a multiplex PCR formed the second round. MiXCR was run by TCRdb on the multiplex PCR reads, yielding one entry per CDR3 protein. Here the sample spans about 700,000 distinct CDR3 sequences, 40% being singletons. Sample: peripheral blood. The receptors stem from an adult man with Graves' ophthalmopathy.

The rearrangement uses TRBV25-1 and TRBJ2-5, with 8 bases matching TRBD1. CDR3 size: 18 residues. Trimming cost V 3 bases and J 5 bases; bases outside gene matches: 17. CDR1 MGHDK and CDR2 SYGVNS come from the germline V gene. CDR3 sequence reads: CASSELRGWTGQWETQYF. The DNA for the CDR3 is TGTGCCAGCAGTGAGTTGAGGGGGTGGACAGGGCAGTGGGAGACCCAGTACTTC.

Worth noting for this clonotype: The junction departs from germline at one end; a sequencing error may be responsible. J is TRBJ2-5 and V is TRBV6-5; tentative D call: TRBD2 (6 bases). In germline, CDR1 is MNHEY, CDR2 SVGAGI. The CDR3 consists of 15 residues. CDR3 sequence (DNA): TGTGCCAGCAGTTACCGAGGGACCGTGGTTGGGACTCAAGACTTC. Translated, it gives CASSYRGTVVGTQDF.

The rearrangement joins TRBV2 to TRBJ2-4, with 9 nucleotides matching TRBD1. Germline CDR1 SNHLY, CDR2 FYNNEI. This CDR3 has 16 amino acids. Trimming took 1 base from V and 7 from J; bases not matched to a gene: 8. The chain's CDR3 is CASSEEGTGLGNIQYF. The CDR3 DNA reads TGTGCCAGCAGTGAAGAGGGGACAGGGTTAGGGAACATTCAGTACTTC.

This chain links TRBV25-1 with TRBJ1-1; 10 positions agree with TRBD1. The length of the CDR3 is 15 residues. V lost 8 bases to trimming and J lost 5 bases; unmatched junction nucleotides: 11. CDR1 and CDR2 from the germline V gene are MGHDK and SYGVNS. DNA for the CDR3: TGTGCCAGCTCCTTTGGGACAGGGGTTCGGACTGAAGCTTTCTTT. It translates to CASSFGTGVRTEAFF.

This clonotype was counted many times. The J gene is TRBJ2-7, the V gene TRBV7-2; no reliable D call. The CDR3 length is 14 residues. V was clipped by 1 base and J by 0 bases, with 7 bases between them. The germline gives CDR1 SGHTA, CDR2 FQGNSA. The CDR3 DNA reads as TGTGCCAGCAGCTTAGGGCACAGCTCCTACGAGCAGTACTTC. It specifies CASSLGHSSYEQYF.

This clonotype was recorded once. A read error may produce the germline difference seen at one junction end. The rearrangement joins TRBV7-9 to TRBJ2-6; D call uncertain. Germline-derived CDR1 and CDR2 are SEHNR and FQNEAQ (reference sequence). The CDR3 loop spans 19 amino acids. The CDR3 DNA is TGCGCCAGCAGCCAAGATATGGTCACCCTGAGCTCTGGGGCCAACGTCCTGACTTTC. Protein product: CASSQDMVTLSSGANVLTF.

Regarding this clonotype: A single base separates this from a much larger clone, so it may be a read error. The chain links TRBV5-1 to TRBJ2-7, with no clear D. From germline, CDR1 is SGHRS and CDR2 YFSETQ. The germline V and J ends were trimmed by 2 bases and 6 bases, with 9 bases remaining between them. This CDR3 spans 12 amino acids. CDR3 loop: CASSFDGVEQYF. DNA of the CDR3: TGCGCCAGCAGCTTTGATGGGGTCGAGCAGTACTTC.

This clonotype was seen at least ten times. The rearrangement joins TRBV20-1 to TRBJ2-7, with 7 bases that match TRBD1. Germline V gives CDR1 DFQATT, CDR2 SNEGSKA (reference sequence). V lost 5 bases to trimming and J lost 2 bases; unmatched junction nucleotides: 9. The length of the CDR3 is 14 residues. CDR3 DNA: TGCAGTGCTTGGGACAGCCCGAGTGCCTACGAGCAGTACTTC. Its protein is CSAWDSPSAYEQYF.

Only one count was recorded for this clonotype. The chain carries TRBV15 and TRBJ1-2; tentative D call: TRBD1 (5 bases). Per germline, CDR1 LNHNV and CDR2 YYDKDF (reference sequence). V shed 10 bases and J shed 5 bases, with 20 bases lying between them. The CDR3 covers 14 residues. CDR3 protein: CASSAIDRRYGYTF. In DNA form, the CDR3 reads TGTGCCAGTAGTGCCATCGACAGACGATATGGCTACACCTTC.

This clonotype was detected many times. The chain employs TRBV7-3 and TRBJ1-1; weak D call: TRBD1 (5 bases). The V and J ends lost 5 bases and 3 bases respectively, with 13 bases between them. The germline CDR1 and CDR2 sequences are SGHTA and FQGTGA. This CDR3 region has 14 residues. DNA for the CDR3: TGTGCCAGCAGCCTGACAGCAGTCGACACTGAAGCTTTCTTT. This translates into CASSLTAVDTEAFF. The full variable domain, rest sourced from reference TRBV7-3 and TRBJ1-1, is GAGVSQTPSNKVTEKGKYVELRCDPISGHTALYWYRQSLGQGPEFLIYFQGTGAADDSGLPNDRFFAVRPEGSVSTLKIQRTERGDSAVYLCASSLTAVDTEAFFGQGTRLTVV.

This clonotype was counted many times. V is TRBV11-2 and J is TRBJ1-2; D uncertain. V lost 5 bases and J lost 4, with 11 bases in between. Germline CDR1 is SGHAT and CDR2 is FQNNGV. The CDR3 spans 13 residues. CDR3 in DNA: TGTGCCAGCAGCCCCCGCGCGGTCTATGGCTACACCTTC. Residues: CASSPRAVYGYTF.

Ten or more counts support this clonotype. V usage is TRBV7-9 and J usage is TRBJ1-1, with D possibly matching TRBD1 (6 bases). CDR3 length: 14 amino acids. The V and J ends lost 6 bases and 5 bases respectively, with 16 bases between them. Germline CDR1 is SEHNR and CDR2 is FQNEAQ (reference sequence). CDR3 sequence: CASSRTDLRTEAFF. The CDR3 nucleotides are TGTGCCAGCAGTCGGACAGACCTACGAACTGAAGCTTTCTTT.

The chain employs TRBV10-3 and TRBJ2-5; 9 nucleotides agree with TRBD2. The trim removed 0 bases at V and 2 bases at J, leaving 7 bases unmatched. CDR1 is ENHRY, CDR2 SYGVKD, per germline. This CDR3 region has 17 residues. CDR3 loop: CAISESPGAGGQETQYF. CDR3 sequence (DNA): TGTGCCATCAGTGAGTCCCCAGGGGCGGGGGGGCAAGAGACCCAGTACTTC.